One sample yielded the 14 T cell receptor beta chains listed below, sequenced in a study of blood T cell repertoires in COVID-19. Generated by immunoSEQ multiplex PCR, the TCRdb table keeps only in-frame clones and is missing some. The sample includes about 220,000 clones, roughly four fifths seen only once; the top ten take 8% to 9%. Sequencing used peripheral blood. The source of these receptors is a woman of 80 years or more with COVID-19, enrolled during active disease.

This rearrangement joins TRBV7-9 to TRBJ1-2, with D perhaps matching TRBD1 (5 bases). The ends were cut back, 0 bases at V and 2 bases at J, with 16 bases in the middle. The CDR3 consists of 17 residues. Germline assignment: CDR1 SEHNR and CDR2 FQNEAQ (reference sequence). The CDR3 here is CASSLASNWPGNYGYTF. Here the CDR3 DNA reads TGTGCCAGCAGCTTAGCGTCAAATTGGCCAGGGAACTATGGCTACACCTTC.

This clone has a handful of counts. The rearrangement joins TRBV5-1 to TRBJ2-7; maybe TRBD2 (5 bases). V was cut by 4 bases and J by 0 bases, with 14 bases left in between. The CDR3 contains 15 residues. CDR1 SGHRS and CDR2 YFSETQ come from the germline V gene. CDR3 amino acids: CASSTFSGSSYEQYF. In DNA form, the CDR3 reads TGCGCCAGCAGCACCTTCAGCGGCAGCTCCTACGAGCAGTACTTC. Combining the CDR3 with reference TRBV5-1 and TRBJ2-7 gives the whole variable domain KAGVTQTPRYLIKTRGQQVTLSCSPISGHRSVSWYQQTPGQGLQFLFEYFSETQRNKGNFPGRFSGRQFSNSRSEMNVSTLELGDSALYLCASSTFSGSSYEQYFGPGTRLTVT.

The J gene is TRBJ2-5, the V gene TRBV23-1; D remains ambiguous. TRBV23-1 is assigned to the ORF class and has an uncertain function. V dropped 0 bases and J dropped 4 bases, with 3 bases sitting between them. The CDR3 runs to 12 residues. The CDR3 reads CASSQSGETQYF. CDR3 coding DNA: TGCGCCAGCAGTCAATCCGGAGAGACCCAGTACTTC.

This chain joins TRBV2 and TRBJ2-7, with TRBD1 identical over 8 bases. The CDR3 consists of 12 residues. The V gene end was trimmed by 6 bases and the J gene end by 4 bases; junction bases not matched to a gene: 2. Per the germline V gene, CDR1 is SNHLY and CDR2 is FYNNEI. CDR3 in DNA: TGTGCCAGCAGCTGGACAGGGTACGAGCAGTACTTC. Its protein product is CASSWTGYEQYF.

The chain uses TRBV2 and TRBJ2-5, with a possible D match to TRBD1 (5 bases). CDR3 length: 12 amino acids. Trimming shortened V by 7 bases and J by 5 bases, and 11 bases separated the two germline ends. The V gene's germline CDR1 is SNHLY and CDR2 FYNNEI. CDR3 in amino acids: CASTQGEETQYF. The CDR3 region has the DNA TGTGCCAGCACTCAGGGCGAGGAGACCCAGTACTTC.

The gene calls are TRBV6-5 and TRBJ2-5; D unresolved. Trimming took off 7 bases at V and 3 bases at J, with 15 bases between the two ends. The CDR3 contains 14 residues. Germline lookup yields CDR1 MNHEY and CDR2 SVGAGI. CDR3: CASTLQTGEETQYF. Written as DNA, the CDR3 is TGTGCCAGCACCCTTCAGACCGGAGAAGAGACCCAGTACTTC.

This chain links TRBV7-3 with TRBJ1-1, with D unresolved. CDR1 is SGHTA, CDR2 FQGTGA, per germline. This CDR3 contains 13 residues. With 2 bases removed from V and 9 bases from J, the gap between germline ends came to 13 bases. Written as DNA, the CDR3 is TGTGCCAGCAGCTTAGAGCTTCAGGCTCAAGCTTTCTTT. It translates to CASSLELQAQAFF. Looking up the rest from reference TRBV7-3 and TRBJ1-1 gives the full variable domain: GAGVSQTPSNKVTEKGKYVELRCDPISGHTALYWYRQSLGQGPEFLIYFQGTGAADDSGLPNDRFFAVRPEGSVSTLKIQRTERGDSAVYLCASSLELQAQAFFGQGTRLTVV.

This clone showed up just a few times. The V gene is TRBV3-1 (or the pseudogene TRBV3-2), the J gene TRBJ2-7; D not resolved. Germline V CDR1 and CDR2: LGHDT, YNNKEL (reference sequence). The CDR3 totals 14 residues. V shed 0 bases and J shed 6 bases, with 12 bases lying between them. CDR3 in DNA: TGTGCCAGCAGCCAAGATATTGTTTTGAGCGAGCAGTACTTC. It codes for CASSQDIVLSEQYF.

This chain links TRBV7-8 with TRBJ1-2; D not resolved. Germline V lookup: CDR1 SGHVS, CDR2 FQNEAQ. This CDR3 has 12 amino acids. Trimming took off 6 bases at V and 3 bases at J, with 8 bases between the two ends. The CDR3 reads CASSPGDYGYTF. The CDR3 DNA reads as TGTGCCAGCAGTCCCGGTGACTATGGCTACACCTTC.

V and J are TRBV6-5 and TRBJ2-1, with a possible D match to TRBD1 (5 bases). Trimming shortened V by 4 bases and J by 2 bases, and 15 bases separated the two germline ends. CDR3 length equals 16 residues. Looked up from germline, CDR1 is MNHEY and CDR2 is SVGAGI. Written as DNA, the CDR3 is TGTGCCAGCAGTTCCCCTACAAGGGGAACCTACAATGAGCAGTTCTTC. Its translation is CASSSPTRGTYNEQFF.

The V and J genes are TRBV11-2 and TRBJ2-7, with D unresolved. The germline gives CDR1 SGHAT, CDR2 FQNNGV. The CDR3 runs to 11 residues. V dropped 3 bases and J dropped 2 bases, with 2 bases sitting between them. CDR3 sequence: CASSFTYEQYF. In DNA, the CDR3 is TGTGCCAGCAGCTTTACCTACGAGCAGTACTTC.

This chain uses TRBV5-1 with TRBJ2-3; 8 positions match TRBD1. This CDR3 contains 14 residues. V shed 2 bases and J 5 bases; nucleotides not matched to a gene: 4. The germline gives CDR1 SGHRS, CDR2 YFSETQ. This chain's CDR3 is CASSFRTGQDTQYF. For the CDR3, the DNA is TGCGCCAGCAGCTTCCGGACAGGGCAAGATACGCAGTATTTT.

In DNA form, the CDR3 reads TGTGCCAGCAGGGCCACAGGGGGCGGTCAGCCCCAGCATTTT. Its translation is CASRATGGGQPQHF. This chain uses TRBV6-1 with TRBJ1-5; 9 bases are shared with TRBD1. V shed 6 bases and J 6 bases; nucleotides not matched to a gene: 6. The germline CDR1 and CDR2 sequences are MNHNS and SASEGT. The CDR3 is made up of 14 amino acids.

CDR3 sequence reads: CAWSVLRTGGDGYTF. As DNA, the CDR3 is TGTGCCTGGAGTGTACTAAGGACAGGGGGCGATGGCTACACCTTC. This chain connects TRBV30 to TRBJ1-2; TRBD1 matches 11 bases. CDR1 GTSNPN and CDR2 SVGIG come from the germline V gene (reference sequence). V lost 0 bases and J lost 6; bases outside the gene matches: 6. The CDR3 is 15 amino acids.